This TCR beta chain came from a study of spatial heterogeneity in lung cancer. V lost 3 bases to trimming and J lost 2 bases, with 10 bases between them. The CDR3 spans 14 residues. CDR1 and CDR2 from the germline V gene are MNHEY and SMNVEV (reference sequence). Study-wide results and limits: Relative to follow-up, resection was when ubiquitous expanded tumor TCRs appeared more in blood.

There are many counts of this clonotype. What it binds is not known. Described time point: sample taken at primary tumor resection. Unsorted whole RNA samples from tumor, nontumor lung or frozen PBMC were sequenced. Patients with untreated early-stage non-small cell lung cancer, numbering around 71, were the donors. TCRdb redid the calling of the 5' RACE reads with MiXCR, one entry per CDR3 protein. The data contain 40,000 to 55,000 distinct CDR3 sequences, around 7.1% of them seen just once; the ten biggest clones take up about 45%. J is TRBJ1-1 and V is TRBV27; D possibly corresponds to TRBD1 (6 bases). The sequence was collected from a female donor with early-stage non-small cell lung cancer. The material was PBMCs, obtained at surgery. The CDR3 protein is CASSFAGANTEAFF. The CDR3 DNA reads as TGTGCCAGCAGTTTCGCGGGGGCTAACACTGAAGCTTTCTTT.